The rows below give T cell receptor beta chains drawn from one sample of a study of T cell responses to AZD1222 COVID-19 vaccine. Clones were sequenced by immunoSEQ multiplex PCR, and TCRdb holds only the in-frame ones, with some missing. The sample includes approximately 79,000 clones, approximately 89% of them seen just once. The sample here was peripheral blood, taken on day 0 of AZD1222 vaccination. These TCRs come from an adult in good health. Both conserved end residues are part of each CDR3. Each record gives: D gene, J gene, V gene, clone size, CDR3 DNA, CDR3 protein. D genes are given only for firm matches. The size of a clone is reported for some rows only, either as once, few or many, or as a class for expanded clones.

TRBD1	TRBJ2-6	TRBV18	-	TGTGCCAGCTCACTAGACAGGGGCGTCAATGGGGCCAACGTCCTGACTTTC	CASSLDRGVNGANVLTF
-	TRBJ1-5	TRBV6-1	once	TGTGCCAGCAGTGATCGGAGGGTGAGCAATCAGCCCCAGCATTTT	CASSDRRVSNQPQHF
-	TRBJ1-5	TRBV7-2	-	TGTGCCAGCAGCTTAGTCCGGGACGTCTGGAGCAATCAGCCCCAGCATTTT	CASSLVRDVWSNQPQHF
TRBD2	TRBJ2-1	TRBV6-5	-	TGTGCCAGCAGTTCGGGACTAGCGGGGATCGAGCAGTTCTTC	CASSSGLAGIEQFF
-	TRBJ2-1	TRBV14	-	TGTGCCAGCAGCCAAGGTAGTTCGCACACCAGAGACAATGAGCAGTTCTTC	CASSQGSSHTRDNEQFF
-	TRBJ1-3	TRBV5-1	-	TGCGCCAGCAGCTTGCCAGGGTCAGGAAACACCATATATTTT	CASSLPGSGNTIYF
TRBD1	TRBJ1-2	TRBV3-1/TRBV3-2	once	TGTGCCAGCAGCCGAGGACGGATCAGGGGGAACTATGGCTACACCTTC	CASSRGRIRGNYGYTF
-	TRBJ1-1	TRBV7-4	-	TGTGCCAGCAGCTTAGGCAGGTCCTTGGACACTGAAGCTTTCTTT	CASSLGRSLDTEAFF
-	TRBJ2-2	TRBV9	-	TGTGCCAGCAGCGTACGGGGGACCGGGGAGCTGTTTTTT	CASSVRGTGELFF
TRBD2	TRBJ2-2	TRBV27	-	TGTGCCAGCAGTTCCCGTAGCGGGAGGGCCACAAACACCGGGGAGCTGTTTTTT	CASSSRSGRATNTGELFF
-	TRBJ1-5	TRBV28	-	TGTGCCAGCAACCCCGCGGCAGGGTCCTATAGCAATCAGCCCCAGCATTTT	CASNPAAGSYSNQPQHF
-	TRBJ1-2	TRBV7-2	-	TGTGCCAGCAGCTTCGACAACAGGCCCTACACCTTC	CASSFDNRPYTF
-	TRBJ1-1	TRBV25-1	-	TGTGCCAGCAGTGAATTGGTGGCAGCTGAAGCTTTCTTT	CASSELVAAEAFF
-	TRBJ1-1	TRBV2	-	TGTGCCAGCAGTATGGGGGAGTTTAAAGTTTTCTTT	CASSMGEFKVFF
-	TRBJ2-7	TRBV11-3	-	TGTGCCAGCAGCCAAGGCGGGACTGGGTCCTACGAGCAGTACTTC	CASSQGGTGSYEQYF
-	TRBJ2-7	TRBV7-9	-	TGTGCCAGCAGCTCTAGGCTGGGTGAGCAGTACTTC	CASSSRLGEQYF
TRBD2	TRBJ2-7	TRBV7-8	-	TGTGCCAGCAGCTCTCAGCCGGGACTAGCGTCTGACGAGCAGTACTTC	CASSSQPGLASDEQYF
-	TRBJ1-5	TRBV5-1	-	TGCGCCAGCAGCCCGGATTATAGCAATCAGCCCCAGCATTTT	CASSPDYSNQPQHF
TRBD1	TRBJ1-2	TRBV5-6	-	TGTGCCAGCAGCGGACAAGGGACAGGCGGAGGCTACACCTTC	CASSGQGTGGGYTF
TRBD1	TRBJ1-5	TRBV28	-	TGTGCCAGCAGTCCCACAGGGGAGAGCAATCAGCCCCAGCATTTT	CASSPTGESNQPQHF
-	TRBJ2-1	TRBV3-1/TRBV3-2	-	TGTGCCAGCACCTCCTACAATGAGCAGTTCTTC	CASTSYNEQFF
-	TRBJ2-2	TRBV5-5	-	TGTGCCAGCAGCTTGGAACCGAACACCGGGGAGCTGTTTTTT	CASSLEPNTGELFF
-	TRBJ1-3	TRBV10-3	-	TGTGCCACCACTACGACGGACATCTCTGGAAACACCATATATTTT	CATTTTDISGNTIYF
TRBD1	TRBJ1-2	TRBV6-5	-	TGTGCCAGCAGTTACTCGCGAGGGGGCGCCGATGGCTACACCTTC	CASSYSRGGADGYTF
-	TRBJ2-5	TRBV5-1	-	TGCGCCAGCAGCCTGGACACCCAAGAGACCCAGTACTTC	CASSLDTQETQYF
TRBD1	TRBJ1-5	TRBV27	-	TGTGCCAGCAGTTCCCGGGACAGGGGCGATCAGCCCCAGCATTTT	CASSSRDRGDQPQHF
-	TRBJ2-7	TRBV28	-	TGTGCCAGCAGTTTAGGGCAGGGACAAACCTACGAGCAGTACTTC	CASSLGQGQTYEQYF
-	TRBJ1-1	TRBV11-2	-	TGTGCCAGCAGGGTATGGGGTCGTCCGGCTTTCTTT	CASRVWGRPAFF
TRBD1	TRBJ1-5	TRBV30	-	TGTGCCTGGAGTAAAACAGGGGGGTTTGACAATCAGCCCCAGCATTTT	CAWSKTGGFDNQPQHF
-	TRBJ1-1	TRBV6-1	-	TGTGCCAGCAGTGAATTAGGGAACACTGAAGCTTTCTTT	CASSELGNTEAFF
TRBD1	TRBJ1-2	TRBV6-5	-	TGTGCCAGCAAGGCGGAGACAGGGGGATTAGGAGGCTACACCTTC	CASKAETGGLGGYTF
-	TRBJ1-2	TRBV7-8	-	TGTGCCAGCAGCTTAGCAGGAACAGGGAGCGACTATGGCTACACCTTC	CASSLAGTGSDYGYTF
TRBD2	TRBJ2-2	TRBV5-1	-	TGCGCCAGCAGCTTGACAGCGGGGGCAACCGGGGAGCTGTTTTTT	CASSLTAGATGELFF
TRBD2	TRBJ2-1	TRBV11-3	-	TGTGCCAGCAGCTCATCGGGACTAGCGGACAATGAGCAGTTCTTC	CASSSSGLADNEQFF
-	TRBJ1-1	TRBV12-3/TRBV12-4	-	TGTGCCAGCAGTTTAGGTAAGAACACTGAAGCTTTCTTT	CASSLGKNTEAFF
-	TRBJ1-5	TRBV19	-	TGTGCCAGTAGTACACGTCCCCGACAGATTAATCAGCCCCAGCATTTT	CASSTRPRQINQPQHF
-	TRBJ1-2	TRBV6-4	once	TGTGCCATTAGGAGGGGGGGTGTGGGCTACACCTTC	CAIRRGGVGYTF
-	TRBJ2-2	TRBV6-5	-	TGTGCCAGCAGTTACGGTGTAACCGGGGAGCTGTTTTTT	CASSYGVTGELFF
TRBD1	TRBJ2-1	TRBV9	-	TGTGCCAGCAGCGTAGCTCCGGGACAGGGGTTCAATGAGCAGTTCTTC	CASSVAPGQGFNEQFF
-	TRBJ2-3	TRBV19	once	TGTGCCAGTAGTATGTGGACAGATACGCAGTATTTT	CASSMWTDTQYF